What follows describes a single TCR beta chain. The sample belongs to a study of radiation and T cells in renal cell carcinoma. As for time point: blood 2 weeks post-SBRT. Treatment here: 15 Gy SBRT to primary tumor, nephrectomy 4 weeks later. Assay used: immunoSEQ multiplex PCR; TCRdb lists only in-frame clones, some missing. The sample has fewer than 55,000 clones; 80% are singletons. V lost 8 bases and J 4 bases, leaving 17 bases between the germline ends. CDR3 length: 13 amino acids. Germline V CDR1 and CDR2: SQVTM, ANQGSEA. This sequence was found in a woman aged 65 to 85 with renal cell carcinoma. The chain carries TRBV29-1 and TRBJ2-5, with D maybe TRBD1 (5 bases). The sample here was blood, taken from a patient whose treatment included radiotherapy and nephrectomy. Here the CDR3 DNA reads TGCAGCTTAGGGGCCTCCGTAGGAGAGACCCAGTACTTC. It encodes CSLGASVGETQYF.